This TCR beta chain was profiled in a study of blood T cell repertoires in COVID-19. Study details: Sites in the United States, Italy and Spain provided acute and convalescent COVID-19 samples. PBMCs, B-cell-depleted T cells, or T cells provided the cDNA or gDNA that made up the material.

How the authors handled the data: The assay estimated nucleated cells by amplifying reference gene primers. Here immunoSEQ multiplex PCR was the method, and the copy in TCRdb shows in-frame clones only, minus some. The V and J calls and clone size were taken over from that table, and D and trimming were inferred from the DNA. This table has 20,000 to 25,000 clones, about 90% appearing once. The CDR3 sequence is 16 residues long. V was pared by 0 bases and J by 3 bases, with 14 bases between. Germline CDR1 and CDR2: MNHNY and SVGAGI (reference sequence). The sequenced sample consisted of peripheral blood. This sequence joins TRBV6-6 and TRBJ2-5, with a tentative D call TRBD1 (6 bases). The source is a human donor in a cohort sampled during active COVID-19. DNA of the CDR3: TGTGCCAGCAGTTACTCGAGAAACAGGGAAAAAGAGACCCAGTACTTC. Protein sequence: CASSYSRNREKETQYF.